This TCR beta chain is drawn from a study of cytomegalovirus exposure and HLA in healthy donors. Study information: In an earlier analysis, approximately 120 million unique TCR beta sequences were found from some 200 million T cells.

This clone has a handful of counts. What it binds is not known. V lost 6 bases, J lost 0 bases, and 8 bases lay in between. CDR1 and CDR2 from the germline V gene are MNHEY and SVGAGI. The CDR3 length is 13 residues. Study-wide results and caveats: Presence/absence analyses assumed roughly uniform sequencing depth across donors, which may not hold. Cytomegalovirus-associated TCR beta chains were listed, numbering approximately 150.

The primer mix had 60 Vbeta and 13 Jbeta primers. Per the original methods: Some 10 million of the roughly 80 million unique TCR beta chains counted in a later analysis were shared. Repertoires were generated with immunoSEQ multiplex PCR, while TCRdb's copy carries only in-frame clones and drops some. V and J calls and clone size follow that table, whereas D and trimming were derived from the DNA. Of fewer than 200,000 clones detected, roughly 80% appear once; the ten largest clones hold about 0.77%. This sequence was found in a young woman in good health and CMV-seronegative. This chain joins TRBV6-5 and TRBJ1-2; D gene unclear. The specimen was PBMCs. The CDR3 here is CASSPGANYGYTF. The CDR3 bases are TGTGCCAGCAGCCCCGGGGCTAACTATGGCTACACCTTC.